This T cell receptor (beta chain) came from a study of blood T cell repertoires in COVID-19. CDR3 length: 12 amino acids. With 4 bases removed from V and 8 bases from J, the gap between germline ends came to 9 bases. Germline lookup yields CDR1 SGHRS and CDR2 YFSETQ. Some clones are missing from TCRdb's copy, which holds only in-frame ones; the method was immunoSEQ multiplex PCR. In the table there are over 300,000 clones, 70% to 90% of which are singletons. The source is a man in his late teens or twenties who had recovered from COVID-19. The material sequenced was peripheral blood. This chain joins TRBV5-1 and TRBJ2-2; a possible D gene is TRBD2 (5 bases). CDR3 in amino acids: CASSPRGGELFF. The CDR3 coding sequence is TGCGCCAGCAGCCCGCGAGGGGGGGAGCTGTTTTTT.